Shown below are 5 T cell receptor beta chains from a single sample sequenced in a study of cytomegalovirus exposure and HLA in healthy donors. Primers included in the PCR were 60 Vbeta and 13 Jbeta primers. Libraries were prepared by immunoSEQ multiplex PCR; TCRdb keeps only in-frame clonotypes and omits some of them. Its table records 75,000 to 85,000 clones. Sequenced input: PBMCs. Every receptor here comes from a man over 45 in good health and CMV-seronegative.

The J gene is TRBJ1-2, the V gene TRBV5-1; the D is unclear. The CDR3 has 12 amino acids. CDR1 is SGHRS, CDR2 YFSETQ, per germline. Trimming removed 5 bases from V and 3 bases from J, with 8 bases in between. CDR3 sequence (DNA): TGCGCCAGCAGTGACGGAGACTATGGCTACACCTTC. Amino acids: CASSDGDYGYTF. The full variable domain, its missing parts supplied by reference TRBV5-1 and TRBJ1-2, is KAGVTQTPRYLIKTRGQQVTLSCSPISGHRSVSWYQQTPGQGLQFLFEYFSETQRNKGNFPGRFSGRQFSNSRSEMNVSTLELGDSALYLCASSDGDYGYTFGSGTRLTVV.

The chain carries TRBV7-9 and TRBJ2-2; a weak D match, TRBD2 (6 bases). This CDR3 has 15 amino acids. Trimming stripped 5 bases from V and 4 bases from J, with 14 bases between. Looked up from germline, CDR1 is SEHNR and CDR2 is FQNEAQ (reference sequence). CDR3 protein: CASSTRDFFTGELFF. In nucleotides, the CDR3 is TGTGCCAGCAGCACCCGGGACTTTTTCACCGGGGAGCTGTTTTTT. The whole variable domain, filled in from reference TRBV7-9 and TRBJ2-2, reads DTGVSQNPRHKITKRGQNVTFRCDPISEHNRLYWYRQTLGQGPEFLTYFQNEAQLEKSRLLSDRFSAERPKGSFSTLEIQRTEQGDSAMYLCASSTRDFFTGELFFGEGSRLTVL.

The chain is built from TRBV6-5 and TRBJ2-3; a possible D gene is TRBD1 (6 bases). V was shortened by 5 bases and J by 6 bases, with 9 bases between the two germline ends. The CDR3 totals 12 residues. Germline assignment: CDR1 MNHEY and CDR2 SVGAGI. The DNA of the CDR3 is TGTGCCAGCAGTGAACAGGGCGATACGCAGTATTTT. Translation gives CASSEQGDTQYF.

The V and J genes are TRBV2 and TRBJ1-6; the D is unclear. V lost 6 bases and J lost 5, with 14 bases in between. The CDR3 runs to 15 residues. Germline V lookup: CDR1 SNHLY, CDR2 FYNNEI. For the CDR3, the DNA is TGTGCCAGCAGCATACAGAGACAAGATAATTCACCCCTCCACTTT. This sequence encodes CASSIQRQDNSPLHF. The full variable domain, rest sourced from reference TRBV2 and TRBJ1-6, is EPEVTQTPSHQVTQMGQEVILRCVPISNHLYFYWYRQILGQKVEFLVSFYNNEISEKSEIFDDQFSVERPDGSNFTLKIRSTKLEDSAMYFCASSIQRQDNSPLHFGNGTRLTVT.

The rearrangement joins TRBV11-2 to TRBJ1-3; D call uncertain. Germline V gives CDR1 SGHAT, CDR2 FQNNGV. The CDR3 is 12 amino acids. Trimming took off 5 bases at V and 0 bases at J, with 2 bases between the two ends. CDR3 coding DNA: TGTGCCAGCAGCCTCTCTGGAAACACCATATATTTT. It is translated as CASSLSGNTIYF.